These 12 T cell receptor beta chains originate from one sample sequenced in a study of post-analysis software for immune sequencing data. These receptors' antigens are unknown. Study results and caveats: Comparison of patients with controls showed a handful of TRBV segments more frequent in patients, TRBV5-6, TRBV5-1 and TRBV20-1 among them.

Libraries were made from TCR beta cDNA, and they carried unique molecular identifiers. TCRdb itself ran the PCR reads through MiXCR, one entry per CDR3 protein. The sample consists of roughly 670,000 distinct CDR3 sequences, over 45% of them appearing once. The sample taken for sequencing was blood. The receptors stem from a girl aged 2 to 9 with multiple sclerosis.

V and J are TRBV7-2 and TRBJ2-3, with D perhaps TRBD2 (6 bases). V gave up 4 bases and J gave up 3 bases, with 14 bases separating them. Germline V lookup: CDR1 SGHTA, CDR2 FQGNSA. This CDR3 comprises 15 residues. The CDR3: CASSSEGGWTDTQYF. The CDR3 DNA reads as TGTGCCAGCAGCTCAGAAGGAGGGTGGACAGATACGCAGTATTTT.

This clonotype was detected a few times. The CDR3 reads CSVERGGPAGYTF. The CDR3 DNA follows: TGCAGCGTTGAGAGGGGGGGGCCAGCCGGCTACACCTTC. V is TRBV29-1 and J is TRBJ1-2, with TRBD1 as a possible D gene (6 bases). Per the germline V gene, CDR1 is SQVTM and CDR2 is ANQGSEA. The CDR3 length is 13 residues. The ends were cut back, 3 bases at V and 8 bases at J, with 16 bases in the middle.

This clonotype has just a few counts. The CDR3 DNA reads TGCAGCGTTCTCATCGTTGTGCGTGAGCAGTTCTTC. Translating gives CSVLIVVREQFF. The rearrangement uses TRBV29-1 and TRBJ2-1; no clear D gene. CDR1 and CDR2 (germline): SQVTM, ANQGSEA. CDR3 size: 12 residues. Trimming pared 5 bases from V and 9 bases from J, leaving 14 bases between.

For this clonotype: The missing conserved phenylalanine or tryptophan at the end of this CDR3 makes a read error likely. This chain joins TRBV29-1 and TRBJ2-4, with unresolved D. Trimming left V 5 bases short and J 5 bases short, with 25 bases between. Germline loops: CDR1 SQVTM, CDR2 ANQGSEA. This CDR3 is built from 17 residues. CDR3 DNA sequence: TGCAGCGTTATACCTGCGGATCCACAGTTTAATCAAAACATTCAGTACGTC. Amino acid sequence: CSVIPADPQFNQNIQYV.

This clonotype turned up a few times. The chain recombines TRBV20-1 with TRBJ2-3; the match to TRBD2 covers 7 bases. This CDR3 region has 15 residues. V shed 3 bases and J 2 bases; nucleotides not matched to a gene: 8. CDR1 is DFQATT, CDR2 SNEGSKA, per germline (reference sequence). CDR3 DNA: TGCAGTGCTAGGGGGGGGAGGGGATTCACAGATACGCAGTATTTT. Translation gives CSARGGRGFTDTQYF.

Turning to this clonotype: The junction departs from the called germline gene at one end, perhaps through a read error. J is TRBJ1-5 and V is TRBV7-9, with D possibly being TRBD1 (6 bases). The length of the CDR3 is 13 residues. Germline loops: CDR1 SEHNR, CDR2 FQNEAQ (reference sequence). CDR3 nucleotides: TGTGCCGGCCTAACCGGGGGCAAGCAGCCCCAGCATTTT. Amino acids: CAGLTGGKQPQHF.

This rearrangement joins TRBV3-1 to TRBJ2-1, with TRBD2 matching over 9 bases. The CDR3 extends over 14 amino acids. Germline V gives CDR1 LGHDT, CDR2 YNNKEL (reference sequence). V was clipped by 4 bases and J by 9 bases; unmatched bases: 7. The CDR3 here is CASSPSGKIGEQFF. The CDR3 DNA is TGTGCCAGCAGCCCTAGCGGGAAGATCGGTGAGCAGTTCTTC.

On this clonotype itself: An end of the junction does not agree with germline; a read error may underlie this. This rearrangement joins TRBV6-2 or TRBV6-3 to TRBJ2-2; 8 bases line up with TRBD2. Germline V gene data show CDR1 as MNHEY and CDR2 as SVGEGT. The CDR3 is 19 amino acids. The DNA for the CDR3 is TGTGCCAGCAGTCCTAATCCGGGACTAGAGAAGGAAGGTCACGGGGAGCGGTTTTTT. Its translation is CASSPNPGLEKEGHGERFF.

This chain's CDR3 is CASKGRKKFIEQFF. The CDR3 region has the DNA TGTGCCAGCAAGGGTCGGAAGAAATTTATTGAGCAGTTCTTC. The gene calls are TRBV6-5 and TRBJ2-1; D unclear. The CDR3 is 14 amino acids. V gave up 7 bases and J gave up 9 bases, with 19 bases separating them. CDR1 and CDR2 from the germline V gene are MNHEY and SVGAGI.

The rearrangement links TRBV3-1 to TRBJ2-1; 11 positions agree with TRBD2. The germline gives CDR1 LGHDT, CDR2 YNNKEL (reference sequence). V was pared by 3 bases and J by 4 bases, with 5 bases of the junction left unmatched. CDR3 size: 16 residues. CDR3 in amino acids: CASSHSLAGGYNEQFF. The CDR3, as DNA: TGTGCCAGCAGCCACTCCCTAGCGGGAGGTTACAATGAGCAGTTCTTC.

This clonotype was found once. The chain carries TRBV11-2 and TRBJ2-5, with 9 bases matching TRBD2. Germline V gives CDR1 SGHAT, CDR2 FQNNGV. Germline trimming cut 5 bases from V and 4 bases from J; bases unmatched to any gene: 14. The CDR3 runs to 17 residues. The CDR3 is CASSPILSGRLPETQYF. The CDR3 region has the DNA TGTGCCAGCAGCCCTATCCTAAGCGGGAGGCTCCCAGAGACCCAGTACTTC.

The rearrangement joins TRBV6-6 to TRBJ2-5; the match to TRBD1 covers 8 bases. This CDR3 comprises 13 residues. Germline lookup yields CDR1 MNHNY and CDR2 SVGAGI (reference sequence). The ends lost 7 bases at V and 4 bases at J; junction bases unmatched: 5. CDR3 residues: CASTRTGRETQYF. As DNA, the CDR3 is TGTGCCAGCACCCGGACAGGGCGAGAGACCCAGTACTTC.